The next 23 T cell receptor beta chains were all read from a single sample in a study of shared clonotypes between healthy human individuals. Method: immunoSEQ multiplex PCR; TCRdb's copy keeps in-frame clones and lacks some. The sample lists about 380,000 clones; roughly 96% were seen once. The sequencing sample was made of memory CD8+ T cells sorted from blood. Specified subset: CD45RO+ cells pooled with CCR7-negative TemRA cells. These receptors all stem from a young man in good health.

CDR3 region: CASSTTALAYEQYF. The CDR3 bases are TGTGCCAGCAGTACGACGGCTCTAGCCTACGAGCAGTACTTC. V gene TRBV28 combines with J gene TRBJ2-7; D unresolved. The V gene lost 5 bases and the J gene lost 2 bases, with 13 bases spanning the gap. Germline V lookup: CDR1 MDHEN, CDR2 SYDVKM. The CDR3 consists of 14 residues.

V and J are TRBV27 and TRBJ2-7, with TRBD1 matching over 11 bases. Germline CDR1 reads MNHEY; CDR2 reads SMNVEV (reference sequence). CDR3 length: 15 residues. Trimming took 5 bases from V and 3 from J; bases not matched to a gene: 6. This chain's CDR3 is CASSRTGTGGYEQYF. CDR3 sequence (DNA): TGTGCCAGCAGTAGAACCGGGACAGGGGGCTACGAGCAGTACTTC.

The genes are TRBV5-4 and TRBJ2-7; 10 positions agree with TRBD1. Trimming cost V 3 bases and J 4 bases; bases outside gene matches: 4. The CDR3 is 14 amino acids. CDR1 is SGHNT and CDR2 is YYREEE in the germline V gene (reference sequence). CDR3 nucleotides: TGTGCCAGCAGCTCCCGGGACAGGGGTTACGAGCAGTACTTC. Its translation: CASSSRDRGYEQYF.

This chain joins TRBV21-1 and TRBJ1-1; the D segment call TRBD1 is taken from the table without a DNA check. TRBV21-1 is given as a pseudogene. CDR3 length equals 10 residues. The CDR3 nucleotides read TGTGCCAGCAGCAAACATGAAGCTTTCTTT. Its translation is CASSKHEAFF.

CDR3 coding DNA: TGTGCCGCCCCTACCAGGGGCTCCGGCTACACCTTC. The encoded protein is CAAPTRGSGYTF. This rearrangement joins TRBV30 to TRBJ1-2; tentative D call: TRBD1 (6 bases). The CDR3 has 12 residues. V was shortened by 8 bases and J by 8 bases, with 18 bases between the two germline ends. Looked up from germline, CDR1 is GTSNPN and CDR2 is SVGIG (reference sequence).

This chain uses TRBV5-1 with TRBJ2-7, with TRBD1 matching 10 bases. Germline lookup yields CDR1 SGHRS and CDR2 YFSETQ. The J segment lost 2 bases and the V segment lost 4 bases, leaving 6 bases of the junction unmatched. The CDR3 is made up of 15 amino acids. The CDR3 loop is CASSGGTGVPYEQYF. The CDR3 DNA sequence: TGCGCCAGCAGCGGGGGGACAGGGGTACCCTACGAGCAGTACTTC.

V usage is TRBV10-3 and J usage is TRBJ2-6; D may be TRBD1 (6 bases). The CDR3 has 17 amino acids. CDR1 is ENHRY, CDR2 SYGVKD, per germline. The V end was cut by 6 bases, the J end by 0 bases, with 15 bases between. CDR3 sequence reads: CAISTTGPSSGANVLTF. As DNA, the CDR3 is TGTGCCATCAGCACTACAGGGCCGAGCTCTGGGGCCAACGTCCTGACTTTC.

The chain uses TRBV9 and TRBJ1-2, with 8 bases aligning to TRBD1. V lost 3 bases and J lost 6; bases outside the gene matches: 10. The CDR3 spans 15 residues. Germline CDR1 and CDR2: SGDLS and YYNGEE. CDR3 sequence reads: CASSARNRGSNGYTF. The CDR3 nucleotides read TGTGCCAGCAGCGCCCGGAACAGGGGGTCGAATGGCTACACCTTC.

The gene calls are TRBV19 and TRBJ1-1, with D hard to call. V dropped 0 bases and J dropped 0 bases, with 14 bases sitting between them. The V gene's germline CDR1 is LNHDA and CDR2 SQIVND (reference sequence). CDR3 length: 17 residues. In nucleotides, the CDR3 is TGTGCCAGTAGTATAGATCTCGGGGAAATAATGAACACTGAAGCTTTCTTT. Protein: CASSIDLGEIMNTEAFF. Variable domain in full (rest from reference TRBV19 and TRBJ1-1): DGGITQSPKYLFRKEGQNVTLSCEQNLNHDAMYWYRQDPGQGLRLIYYSQIVNDFQKGDIAEGYSVSREKKESFPLTVTSAQKNPTAFYLCASSIDLGEIMNTEAFFGQGTRLTVV.

The V and J genes are TRBV7-9 and TRBJ2-3; no clear D gene. V lost 1 base to trimming and J lost 5 bases, with 7 bases between them. Germline CDR1 is SEHNR and CDR2 is FQNEAQ (reference sequence). The CDR3 length is 13 residues. The CDR3 loop reads CASSLGALDTQYF. The CDR3 DNA reads TGTGCCAGCAGCTTAGGGGCCTTAGATACGCAGTATTTT.

This clone was seen a single time. This chain connects TRBV30 to TRBJ1-5; D gene ambiguous. The CDR3 covers 14 residues. CDR1 is GTSNPN, CDR2 SVGIG, per germline (reference sequence). V was shortened by 1 base and J by 6 bases, with 13 bases between the two germline ends. Here the CDR3 DNA reads TGTGCCTGGAGTGGGACCAATCGAGGTCAGCCCCAGCATTTT. Translating it yields CAWSGTNRGQPQHF.

The chain uses TRBV6-5 and TRBJ2-1, with 7 bases matching TRBD2. Germline CDR1 reads MNHEY; CDR2 reads SVGAGI. The CDR3 contains 16 residues. The V segment lost 3 bases and the J segment 0 bases; nucleotides outside the gene matches: 5. The CDR3 here is CASSYGAGSSYNEQFF. The CDR3 DNA sequence: TGTGCCAGCAGTTATGGAGCGGGAAGCTCCTACAATGAGCAGTTCTTC.

This sequence joins TRBV30 and TRBJ2-2, with a weak D call TRBD1 (5 bases). Germline CDR1 and CDR2: GTSNPN and SVGIG (reference sequence). Trimming removed 0 bases at V and 5 bases at J, with 7 bases between. The CDR3 is 13 residues long. This CDR3 is CAWSVRQTGELFF. The CDR3 DNA reads as TGTGCCTGGAGTGTACGACAGACCGGGGAGCTGTTTTTT.

The V gene is TRBV30, the J gene TRBJ2-1; 10 bases match TRBD2. With V trimmed by 3 bases and J by 4 bases, 3 bases remained unmatched. The CDR3 length is 14 residues. Germline V CDR1 and CDR2: GTSNPN, SVGIG (reference sequence). CDR3 coding DNA: TGTGCCTGGAGCGCGACTAGCGGGTACAATGAGCAGTTCTTC. It codes for CAWSATSGYNEQFF.

The rearrangement links TRBV19 to TRBJ2-1, with 14 bases fitting TRBD2. The CDR3 loop spans 17 amino acids. V shed 6 bases, J shed 3 bases, and the junction held 7 bases outside the gene matches. The germline gives CDR1 LNHDA, CDR2 SQIVND (reference sequence). Written as DNA, the CDR3 is TGTGCCAGTAGCCCTAGGACTAGCGGGAGGATCTACAATGAGCAGTTCTTC. Residues: CASSPRTSGRIYNEQFF.

This clone showed up just once. This chain joins TRBV28 and TRBJ1-2, with no clear D. Trimming pared 6 bases from V and 7 bases from J, leaving 15 bases between. The CDR3 has 13 residues. Germline CDR1 reads MDHEN; CDR2 reads SYDVKM. The CDR3 loop reads CASRPVVGSGYTF. CDR3 nucleotides: TGTGCCAGCAGGCCCGTAGTGGGAAGTGGCTACACCTTC.

The chain couples TRBV27 to TRBJ2-7; possibly TRBD2 for D (6 bases). CDR1 is MNHEY and CDR2 is SMNVEV in the germline V gene (reference sequence). The CDR3 totals 14 residues. The V end was cut by 2 bases, the J end by 5 bases, with 13 bases between. Written as DNA, the CDR3 is TGTGCCAGCAGTTTAAAGGGAGGTAAGGACGAGCAGTACTTC. Translating it yields CASSLKGGKDEQYF.

The V call is TRBV19, the J call TRBJ2-2; 10 positions agree with TRBD2. V lost 7 bases and J lost 5; bases outside the gene matches: 10. Germline values: CDR1 LNHDA, CDR2 SQIVND (reference sequence). This CDR3 spans 16 amino acids. Written as DNA, the CDR3 is TGTGCCAGTAACACTCAGCGGGAGGGCCAGACCGGGGAGCTGTTTTTT. It encodes CASNTQREGQTGELFF.

The chain uses TRBV7-2 and TRBJ2-7, with unresolved D. Trimming removed 4 bases from V and 2 bases from J, with 3 bases in between. The germline V gene encodes CDR1 SGHTA and CDR2 FQGNSA. The CDR3 is 11 residues long. CDR3 region: CASSSTYEQYF. The CDR3 nucleotides read TGTGCCAGCAGCTCTACCTACGAGCAGTACTTC.

This sequence joins TRBV6-1 and TRBJ1-2, with no clear D. Germline V gives CDR1 MNHNS, CDR2 SASEGT. This CDR3 region has 14 residues. Trimming cost V 3 bases and J 3 bases, with 11 bases left between them. CDR3 amino acids: CASSDPSVHYGYTF. In nucleotides, the CDR3 is TGTGCCAGCAGTGACCCGTCAGTCCACTATGGCTACACCTTC.

The table lists this clone with a count of one. The rearrangement links TRBV11-2 to TRBJ2-7; 10 bases match TRBD1. Germline V gene lookup returns CDR1 SGHAT and CDR2 FQNNGV. The J segment lost 4 bases and the V segment lost 5 bases, leaving 11 bases of the junction unmatched. The length of the CDR3 is 16 residues. The CDR3, as DNA: TGTGCCAGCAGCACCCATCTCGGGACAGGGGCGTACGAGCAGTACTTC. This translates into CASSTHLGTGAYEQYF.

The J gene is TRBJ2-5, the V gene TRBV6-1; the D is unclear. The V end lost 2 bases, the J end lost 5 bases, and 9 bases lay between the germline ends. The germline V gene has CDR1 MNHNS and CDR2 SASEGT. The CDR3 extends over 13 amino acids. CDR3 DNA sequence: TGTGCCAGCAGTGAAATAGAGGCCGAGACCCAGTACTTC. It yields the protein CASSEIEAETQYF.

This chain uses TRBV7-8 with TRBJ1-1; no definite D call. Germline V gene data show CDR1 as SGHVS and CDR2 as FQNEAQ. The CDR3 sequence is 14 residues long. The V and J ends lost 7 bases and 3 bases respectively, with 15 bases between them. Here the CDR3 DNA reads TGTGCCAGCATCCCAGCCCCGACCCACACTGAAGCTTTCTTT. Its protein product is CASIPAPTHTEAFF.